Presented here are 25 T cell receptor beta chains from one specimen sequenced in a study of human T cells and chemical hapten exposure. Individual cDNA molecules in this library carried unique molecular identifiers. TCRdb reanalysed the reads using MiXCR and keeps one entry per CDR3 protein. The sample includes about 5,200 distinct CDR3 sequences, around 50% of them seen just once. As to treatment: therapeutic diphenylcyclopropenone sensitization with weekly scalp DPC. Specimen: whole blood, collected before DPC sensitization or 2, 6, or about 24 weeks after (not recorded which). The receptors were gathered from an adult with alopecia areata. Some clones in this sample may be carry-over from other donors' samples. This table probably holds off-target reads from a library built for another chain.

The rearrangement joins TRBV15 to TRBJ2-3, with 9 bases matching TRBD2. V trimming: 1 base; J trimming: 4 bases; junction bases outside the gene matches: 6. The CDR3 is 16 amino acids. CDR1 is LNHNV and CDR2 is YYDKDF in the germline V gene (reference sequence). The CDR3 DNA is TGTGCCACCAGCAGAGGGGGCGGGAGGGCCGCAGATACGCAGTATTTT. Translating it yields CATSRGGGRAADTQYF.

This chain uses TRBV7-2 with TRBJ2-3; a possible D gene is TRBD1 (6 bases). From germline, CDR1 is SGHTA and CDR2 FQGNSA. Trimming took off 5 bases at V and 2 bases at J, with 11 bases between the two ends. The CDR3 has 14 residues. CDR3 DNA: TGTGCCAGCAGCATGGACAGAAACACAGATACGCAGTATTTT. It encodes CASSMDRNTDTQYF.

The chain employs TRBV11-2 and TRBJ2-5; 13 nucleotides match TRBD2. The CDR3 is made up of 17 amino acids. Per the germline V gene, CDR1 is SGHAT and CDR2 is FQNNGV. Trimming removed 0 bases from V and 5 bases from J; junction bases left unmatched: 6. The CDR3 sequence: CASSLDRLAGGVETQYF. The CDR3 DNA reads TGTGCCAGCAGCTTAGATCGACTAGCGGGAGGAGTGGAGACCCAGTACTTC.

V usage is TRBV3-1 and J usage is TRBJ2-4; D is perhaps TRBD1 (6 bases). V shed 5 bases and J shed 1 base, with 9 bases lying between them. Per germline, CDR1 LGHDT and CDR2 YNNKEL (reference sequence). This CDR3 contains 14 residues. The CDR3 DNA reads TGTGCCAGCAGCTCAGGGGCGGCCAAAAACATTCAGTACTTC. It translates to CASSSGAAKNIQYF.

The chain has TRBV7-6 and TRBJ2-7, with D unresolved. The V gene lost 1 base and the J gene lost 5 bases, with 6 bases spanning the gap. Germline CDR1 reads SGHVS; CDR2 reads FNYEAQ. CDR3 size: 12 residues. The CDR3 bases are TGTGCCAGCAGCTTAGACAGTCACGAGCAGTACTTC. Translated, it gives CASSLDSHEQYF. Full variable domain (rest looked up from reference TRBV7-6 and TRBJ2-7): GAGVSQSPRYKVTKRGQDVALRCDPISGHVSLYWYRQALGQGPEFLTYFNYEAQQDKSGLPNDRFSAERPEGSISTLTIQRTEQRDSAMYRCASSLDSHEQYFGPGTRLTVT.

CDR3 sequence: CASSFGYQETQYF. CDR3 nucleotides: TGTGCCAGCAGCTTCGGGTACCAAGAGACCCAGTACTTC. The J gene is TRBJ2-5, the V gene TRBV11-2; D is unclear. Germline V gene data show CDR1 as SGHAT and CDR2 as FQNNGV. This CDR3 comprises 13 residues. V was trimmed by 3 bases and J by 0 bases, leaving 5 bases between them.

Written as DNA, the CDR3 is TGTGCCAGCAGTCAGAGGACTAGCGGGAATACAGATACGCAGTATTTT. Translation gives CASSQRTSGNTDTQYF. This sequence joins TRBV12-3 or TRBV12-4 and TRBJ2-3; 12 bases are shared with TRBD2. This CDR3 is 16 amino acids long. V was pared by 5 bases and J by 3 bases, with 6 bases of the junction left unmatched.

This chain joins TRBV20-1 and TRBJ2-2; 13 bases line up with TRBD2. CDR3 length: 17 amino acids. CDR1 is DFQATT, CDR2 SNEGSKA, per germline (reference sequence). V trimming: 2 bases; J trimming: 0 bases; junction bases outside the gene matches: 3. The chain's CDR3 is CSARILAGGANTGELFF. In DNA form, the CDR3 reads TGCAGTGCTAGAATACTAGCGGGAGGGGCGAACACCGGGGAGCTGTTTTTT.

This chain links TRBV7-2 with TRBJ2-7, with D possibly TRBD1 on 7 matching bases. The germline V and J ends were trimmed by 0 bases and 2 bases, with 11 bases remaining between them. The length of the CDR3 is 15 residues. CDR1 SGHTA and CDR2 FQGNSA come from the germline V gene. The CDR3 protein is CASSLARDSPYEQYF. CDR3 in DNA: TGTGCCAGCAGCTTAGCGCGGGACAGCCCCTACGAGCAGTACTTC.

The gene calls are TRBV10-3 and TRBJ2-7; 9 positions agree with TRBD1. From germline, CDR1 is ENHRY and CDR2 SYGVKD. Germline trimming cut 6 bases from V and 5 bases from J; bases unmatched to any gene: 8. This CDR3 spans 14 amino acids. DNA of the CDR3: TGTGCCATCAGGCCCGGGACAGGGTTACACGAGCAGTACTTC. This codes for CAIRPGTGLHEQYF.

The chain recombines TRBV28 with TRBJ2-7, with no clear D. Germline CDR1 and CDR2: MDHEN and SYDVKM. The CDR3 loop spans 12 amino acids. V lost 7 bases and J lost 0, with 7 bases in between. The CDR3 DNA reads TGTGCCAGCATCTCCTCCTCCTACGAGCAGTACTTC. Translating it yields CASISSSYEQYF.

The chain carries TRBV20-1 and TRBJ2-3; tentatively, D is TRBD2 (6 bases). The CDR3 is 16 residues long. The V and J ends lost 3 bases and 0 bases respectively, with 16 bases between them. Germline loops: CDR1 DFQATT, CDR2 SNEGSKA (reference sequence). The CDR3 nucleotides read TGCAGTGCTAGCCCCATTAGCGGACTTAGCACAGATACGCAGTATTTT. Its translation: CSASPISGLSTDTQYF.

The chain combines TRBV20-1 with TRBJ2-3, with D possibly being TRBD2 (6 bases). This CDR3 region has 13 residues. Trimming stripped 3 bases from V and 4 bases from J, with 11 bases between. Germline V gives CDR1 DFQATT, CDR2 SNEGSKA (reference sequence). This CDR3 is CSARSGASDTQYF. In nucleotides, the CDR3 is TGCAGTGCTAGGTCGGGAGCCTCAGATACGCAGTATTTT.

CDR3 region: CASSYLNSPLHF. The CDR3 DNA follows: TGTGCCAGCAGTTACCTAAATTCACCCCTCCACTTT. This chain links TRBV28 with TRBJ1-6; D not resolved. The CDR3 runs to 12 residues. V gave up 4 bases and J gave up 7 bases, with 5 bases separating them. CDR1 MDHEN and CDR2 SYDVKM come from the germline V gene.

The rearrangement joins TRBV5-1 to TRBJ2-7, with 9 positions matching TRBD2. The germline V gene has CDR1 SGHRS and CDR2 YFSETQ. The J segment lost 2 bases and the V segment lost 4 bases, leaving 10 bases of the junction unmatched. The CDR3 has 16 residues. The CDR3 sequence is CASSDRPTSGPYEQYF. CDR3 coding DNA: TGCGCCAGCAGCGATCGCCCAACTAGCGGGCCCTACGAGCAGTACTTC.

The chain combines TRBV18 with TRBJ2-1; 10 bases agree with TRBD1. The CDR3 length is 16 residues. V trimming: 2 bases; J trimming: 7 bases; junction bases outside the gene matches: 8. CDR1 is KGHSH and CDR2 is LQKENI in the germline V gene. CDR3 residues: CASSPTPTGGFNEQFF. In DNA form, the CDR3 reads TGTGCCAGCTCACCAACCCCGACAGGGGGCTTTAATGAGCAGTTCTTC.

The rearrangement uses TRBV29-1 and TRBJ2-7, with D possibly matching TRBD1 (6 bases). This CDR3 region has 12 residues. In germline, CDR1 is SQVTM, CDR2 ANQGSEA. The V end was cut by 6 bases, the J end by 5 bases, with 14 bases between. The CDR3 loop reads CSVEQGSDEQYF. CDR3 bases: TGCAGCGTGGAACAGGGTTCCGACGAGCAGTACTTC.

The J gene is TRBJ2-2, the V gene TRBV7-8, with TRBD1 matching over 7 bases. This CDR3 region has 15 residues. V was pared by 5 bases and J by 1 base, with 4 bases of the junction left unmatched. Germline values: CDR1 SGHVS, CDR2 FQNEAQ. The CDR3 protein is CASSPQGVNTGELFF. CDR3 nucleotide sequence: TGTGCCAGCAGCCCCCAGGGGGTGAACACCGGGGAGCTGTTTTTT.

This chain joins TRBV3-1 and TRBJ2-5; 8 bases map to TRBD2. Germline V lookup: CDR1 LGHDT, CDR2 YNNKEL (reference sequence). V shed 0 bases, J shed 3 bases, and the junction held 0 bases outside the gene matches. There are 14 residues in the CDR3. CDR3: CASSQDSGKETQYF. As DNA, the CDR3 is TGTGCCAGCAGCCAAGATAGCGGGAAAGAGACCCAGTACTTC.

This clonotype was found once. V usage is TRBV2 and J usage is TRBJ2-2; D gene uncertain. The germline V and J ends were trimmed by 6 bases and 4 bases, with 6 bases remaining between them. The CDR3 is made up of 12 amino acids. Germline V gene data show CDR1 as SNHLY and CDR2 as FYNNEI. Here the CDR3 reads CASSVFTGELFF. For the CDR3, the DNA is TGTGCCAGCAGCGTATTCACCGGGGAGCTGTTTTTT. The full variable domain, completed using reference TRBV2 and TRBJ2-2, is EPEVTQTPSHQVTQMGQEVILRCVPISNHLYFYWYRQILGQKVEFLVSFYNNEISEKSEIFDDQFSVERPDGSNFTLKIRSTKLEDSAMYFCASSVFTGELFFGEGSRLTVL.

The chain couples TRBV20-1 to TRBJ2-7; D not resolved. The V gene lost 3 bases and the J gene lost 0 bases, with 9 bases spanning the gap. This CDR3 is built from 13 residues. Germline CDR1 DFQATT, CDR2 SNEGSKA (reference sequence). In DNA form, the CDR3 reads TGCAGTGCTAGTTGGGTTCCCTCCTACGAGCAGTACTTC. This translates into CSASWVPSYEQYF.

The V and J genes are TRBV4-3 and TRBJ2-5, with unresolved D. Germline lookup yields CDR1 LGHNA and CDR2 YSLEER. The CDR3 extends over 15 amino acids. V lost 0 bases and J 0 bases, leaving 8 bases between the germline ends. The CDR3 protein is CASSQDVLDQETQYF. The CDR3 DNA sequence: TGCGCCAGCAGCCAAGATGTCCTTGACCAAGAGACCCAGTACTTC.

V gene TRBV7-2 combines with J gene TRBJ2-7; possibly TRBD1 or TRBD2 for D (5 bases each). The V end lost 4 bases, the J end lost 6 bases, and 19 bases lay between the germline ends. The CDR3 sequence is 15 residues long. Per germline, CDR1 SGHTA and CDR2 FQGNSA. CDR3 coding DNA: TGTGCCAGCAGCTCCGGGATGGGGCGCTGGGCCGAGCAGTACTTC. Translated: CASSSGMGRWAEQYF.

V gene TRBV24-1 combines with J gene TRBJ2-6; D is possibly TRBD1 (5 bases). There are 14 residues in the CDR3. V lost 2 bases and J lost 10, with 11 bases in between. Germline CDR1 reads KGHDR; CDR2 reads SFDVKD. The CDR3 DNA sequence: TGTGCCACCAGTGATTCTCAGGGATCTAACGTCCTGACTTTC. Its protein product is CATSDSQGSNVLTF.

DNA for the CDR3: TGTGCCAGCTCACCTAGTAGAGATTCACCCCTCCACTTT. Translating gives CASSPSRDSPLHF. J is TRBJ1-6 and V is TRBV18; D call uncertain. In germline, CDR1 is KGHSH, CDR2 LQKENI. V lost 3 bases, J lost 8 bases, and 8 bases lay in between. CDR3 length equals 13 residues.